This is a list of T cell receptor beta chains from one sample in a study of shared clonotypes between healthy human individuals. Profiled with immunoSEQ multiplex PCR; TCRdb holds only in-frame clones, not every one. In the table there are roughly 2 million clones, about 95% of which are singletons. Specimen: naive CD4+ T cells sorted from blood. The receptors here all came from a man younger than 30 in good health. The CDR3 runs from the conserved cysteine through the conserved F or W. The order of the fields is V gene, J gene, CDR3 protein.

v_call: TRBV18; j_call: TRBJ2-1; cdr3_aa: CASSQGTGNHNEQFF
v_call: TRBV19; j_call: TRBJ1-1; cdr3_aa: CASSAGVGGAEAFF
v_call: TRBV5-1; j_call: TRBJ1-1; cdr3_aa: CASSVQGENTEAFF
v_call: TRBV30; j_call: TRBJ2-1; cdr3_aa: CAWNGQVEGEQFF
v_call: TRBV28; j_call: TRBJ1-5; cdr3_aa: CASSPGQGFQPQHF
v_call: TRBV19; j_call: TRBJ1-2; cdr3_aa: CASSYGTGLDGYTF
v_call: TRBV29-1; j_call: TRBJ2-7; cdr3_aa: CSVNSARGEQYF
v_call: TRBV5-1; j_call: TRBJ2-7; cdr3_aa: CASSIQGVSYEQYF
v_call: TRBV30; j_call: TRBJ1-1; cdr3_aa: CAWTSGTEAFF
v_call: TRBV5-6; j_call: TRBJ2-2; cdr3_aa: CASSLAPGANTGELFF
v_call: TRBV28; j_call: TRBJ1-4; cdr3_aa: CASTLRSGREKLFF
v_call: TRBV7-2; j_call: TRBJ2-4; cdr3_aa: CASSLRTGDIQYF